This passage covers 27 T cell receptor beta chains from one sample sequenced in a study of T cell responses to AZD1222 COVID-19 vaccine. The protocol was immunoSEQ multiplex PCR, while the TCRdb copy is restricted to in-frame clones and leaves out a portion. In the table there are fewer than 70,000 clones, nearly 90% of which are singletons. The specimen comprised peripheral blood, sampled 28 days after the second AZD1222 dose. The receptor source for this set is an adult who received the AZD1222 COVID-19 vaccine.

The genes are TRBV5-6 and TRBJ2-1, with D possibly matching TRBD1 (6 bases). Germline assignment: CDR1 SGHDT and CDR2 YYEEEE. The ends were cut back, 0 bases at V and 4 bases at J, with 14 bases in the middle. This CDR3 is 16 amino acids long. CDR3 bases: TGTGCCAGCAGCTTGGCCTCCAGGACAGCTTACAATGAGCAGTTCTTC. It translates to CASSLASRTAYNEQFF.

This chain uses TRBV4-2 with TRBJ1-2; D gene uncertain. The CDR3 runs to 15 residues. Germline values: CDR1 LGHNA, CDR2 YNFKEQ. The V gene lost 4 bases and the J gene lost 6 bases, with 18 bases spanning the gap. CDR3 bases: TGTGCCAGCAGCCTCCGGAGTGGCCGGACGGATGGCTACACCTTC. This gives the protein CASSLRSGRTDGYTF.

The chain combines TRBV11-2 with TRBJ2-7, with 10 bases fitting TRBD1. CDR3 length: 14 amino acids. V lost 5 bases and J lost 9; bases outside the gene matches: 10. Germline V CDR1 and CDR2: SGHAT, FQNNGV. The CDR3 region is CASSRRQGAILQYF. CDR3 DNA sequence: TGTGCCAGCAGCCGTAGACAGGGGGCTATTCTGCAGTACTTC.

Here the CDR3 reads CASSAGRQYQPQHF. The CDR3 nucleotides read TGTGCCAGCAGCGCTGGGAGACAGTATCAGCCCCAGCATTTT. The chain uses TRBV2 and TRBJ1-5; a possible D gene is TRBD1 (5 bases). Per the germline V gene, CDR1 is SNHLY and CDR2 is FYNNEI. V lost 6 bases, J lost 5 bases, and 14 bases lay in between. The CDR3 is made up of 14 amino acids. Drawing the rest from reference TRBV2 and TRBJ1-5, the complete variable domain is EPEVTQTPSHQVTQMGQEVILRCVPISNHLYFYWYRQILGQKVEFLVSFYNNEISEKSEIFDDQFSVERPDGSNFTLKIRSTKLEDSAMYFCASSAGRQYQPQHFGDGTRLSIL.

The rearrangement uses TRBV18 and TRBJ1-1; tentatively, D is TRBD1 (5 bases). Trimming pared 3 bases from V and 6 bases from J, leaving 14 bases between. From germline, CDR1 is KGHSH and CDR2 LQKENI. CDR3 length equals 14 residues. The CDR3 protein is CASSPGGGFAEAFF. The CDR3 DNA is TGTGCCAGCTCACCGGGGGGAGGTTTCGCTGAAGCTTTCTTT.

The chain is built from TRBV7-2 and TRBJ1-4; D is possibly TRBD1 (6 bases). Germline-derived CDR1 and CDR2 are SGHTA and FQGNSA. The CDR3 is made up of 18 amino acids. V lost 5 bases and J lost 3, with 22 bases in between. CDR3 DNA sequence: TGTGCCAGCAGCCCCAAGGGGGGAGGGAGACCGCCTAATGAAAAACTGTTTTTT. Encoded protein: CASSPKGGGRPPNEKLFF.

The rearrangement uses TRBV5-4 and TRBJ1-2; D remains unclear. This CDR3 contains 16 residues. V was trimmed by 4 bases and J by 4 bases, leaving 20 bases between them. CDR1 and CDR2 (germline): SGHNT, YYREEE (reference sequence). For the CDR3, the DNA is TGTGCCAGCAGCCCGGGTCACCATTCAGCTGCCTATGGCTACACCTTC. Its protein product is CASSPGHHSAAYGYTF.

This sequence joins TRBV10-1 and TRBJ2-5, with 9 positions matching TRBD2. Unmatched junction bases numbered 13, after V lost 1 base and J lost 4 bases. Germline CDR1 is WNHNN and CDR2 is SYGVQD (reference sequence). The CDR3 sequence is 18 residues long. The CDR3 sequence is CASSEFGGMVAGAETQYF. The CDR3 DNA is TGCGCCAGCAGTGAGTTTGGGGGTATGGTAGCGGGAGCAGAGACCCAGTACTTC.

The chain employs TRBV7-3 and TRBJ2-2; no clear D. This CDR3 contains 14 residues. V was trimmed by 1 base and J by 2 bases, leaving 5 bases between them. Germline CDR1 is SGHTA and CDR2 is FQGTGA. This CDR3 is CASSLNSNTGELFF. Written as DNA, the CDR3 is TGTGCCAGCAGCTTAAACAGTAACACCGGGGAGCTGTTTTTT.

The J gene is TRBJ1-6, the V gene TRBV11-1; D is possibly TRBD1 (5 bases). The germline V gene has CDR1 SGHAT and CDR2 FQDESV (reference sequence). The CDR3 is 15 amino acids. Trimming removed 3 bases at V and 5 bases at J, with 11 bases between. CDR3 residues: CASSFGAYHNSPLHF. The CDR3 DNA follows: TGTGCCAGCAGCTTCGGGGCTTATCATAATTCACCCCTCCACTTT.

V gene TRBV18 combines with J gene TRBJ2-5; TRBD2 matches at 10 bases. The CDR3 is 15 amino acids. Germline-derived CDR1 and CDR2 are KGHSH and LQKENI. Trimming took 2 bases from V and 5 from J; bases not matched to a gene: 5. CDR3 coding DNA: TGTGCCAGCTCACCAGACATAGCGGGAGGTGAGACCCAGTACTTC. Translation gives CASSPDIAGGETQYF. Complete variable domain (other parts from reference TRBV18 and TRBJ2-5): NAGVMQNPRHLVRRRGQEARLRCSPMKGHSHVYWYRQLPEEGLKFMVYLQKENIIDESGMPKERFSAEFPKEGPSILRIQQVVRGDSAAYFCASSPDIAGGETQYFGPGTRLLVL.

The DNA of the CDR3 is TGCAGCGTTTTTGGGCAGCAACTAGCCTGGGGCACTGAAGCTTTCTTT. It translates to CSVFGQQLAWGTEAFF. J is TRBJ1-1 and V is TRBV29-1; D is uncertain. The CDR3 runs 16 residues. Between the trimmed V and J ends, which lost 5 bases and 4 bases, there was a span of 23 bases. The germline V gene encodes CDR1 SQVTM and CDR2 ANQGSEA.

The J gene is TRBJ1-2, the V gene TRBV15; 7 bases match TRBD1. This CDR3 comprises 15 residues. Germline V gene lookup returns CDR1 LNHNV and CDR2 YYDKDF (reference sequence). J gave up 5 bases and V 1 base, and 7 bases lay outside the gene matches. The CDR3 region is CATSRVRQGGYGYTF. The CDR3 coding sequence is TGTGCCACCAGCAGAGTCCGACAGGGTGGGTATGGCTACACCTTC.

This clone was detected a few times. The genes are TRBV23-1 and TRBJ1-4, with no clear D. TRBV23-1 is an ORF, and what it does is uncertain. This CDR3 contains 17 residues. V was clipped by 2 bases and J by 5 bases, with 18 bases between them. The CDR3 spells CASSQMGRIKVNEKLFF. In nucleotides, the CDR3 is TGCGCCAGCAGTCAAATGGGGAGGATTAAGGTAAATGAAAAACTGTTTTTT.

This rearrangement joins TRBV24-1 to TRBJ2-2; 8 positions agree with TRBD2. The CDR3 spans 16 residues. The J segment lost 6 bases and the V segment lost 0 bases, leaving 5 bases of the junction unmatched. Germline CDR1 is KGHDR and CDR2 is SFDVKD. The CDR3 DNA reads TGTGCCACCAGTGATTTGCCCGGGGGGGCTGCCGGGGAGCTGTTTTTT. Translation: CATSDLPGGAAGELFF.

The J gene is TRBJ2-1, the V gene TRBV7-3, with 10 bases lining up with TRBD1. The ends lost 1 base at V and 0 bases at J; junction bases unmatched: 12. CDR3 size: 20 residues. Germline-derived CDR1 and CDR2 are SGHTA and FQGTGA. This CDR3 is CASSLIAPGTGVSSYNEQFF. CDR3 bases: TGTGCCAGCAGCTTAATAGCCCCCGGGACAGGGGTTAGCTCCTACAATGAGCAGTTCTTC.

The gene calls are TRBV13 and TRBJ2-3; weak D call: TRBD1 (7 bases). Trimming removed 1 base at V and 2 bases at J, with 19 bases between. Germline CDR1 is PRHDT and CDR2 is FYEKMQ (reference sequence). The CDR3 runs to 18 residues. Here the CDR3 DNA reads TGTGCCAGCAGCTTAGTCCCCGGAGGAGGGGGCAACACAGATACGCAGTATTTT. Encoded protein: CASSLVPGGGGNTDTQYF.

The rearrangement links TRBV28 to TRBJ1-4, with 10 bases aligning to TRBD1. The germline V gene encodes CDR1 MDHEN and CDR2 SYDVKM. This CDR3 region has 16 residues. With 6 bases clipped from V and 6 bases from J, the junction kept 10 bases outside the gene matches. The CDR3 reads CASRDDRGRVDEKLFF. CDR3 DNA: TGTGCCAGCAGGGACGACAGGGGGCGCGTTGATGAAAAACTGTTTTTT.

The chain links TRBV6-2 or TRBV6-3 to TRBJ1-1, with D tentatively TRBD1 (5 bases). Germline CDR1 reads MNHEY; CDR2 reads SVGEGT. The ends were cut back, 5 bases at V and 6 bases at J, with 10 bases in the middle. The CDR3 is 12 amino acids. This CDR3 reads CASSDPGSEAFF. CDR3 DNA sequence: TGTGCCAGCAGTGACCCAGGGTCTGAAGCTTTCTTT.

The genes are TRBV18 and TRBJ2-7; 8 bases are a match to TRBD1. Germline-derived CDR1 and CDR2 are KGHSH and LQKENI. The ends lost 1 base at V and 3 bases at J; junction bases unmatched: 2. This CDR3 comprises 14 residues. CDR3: CASSPLDRDYEQYF. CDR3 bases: TGTGCCAGCTCACCACTGGACAGGGACTACGAGCAGTACTTC.

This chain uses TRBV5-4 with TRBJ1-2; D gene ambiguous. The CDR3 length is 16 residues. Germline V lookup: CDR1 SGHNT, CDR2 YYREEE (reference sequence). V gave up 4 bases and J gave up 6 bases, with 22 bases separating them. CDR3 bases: TGTGCCAGCAGCCCTTACCTGTCCGCTCCAACTCATGGCTACACCTTC. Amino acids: CASSPYLSAPTHGYTF.

Here the CDR3 DNA reads TGTGCCAGCAGTTTAATAGGGTCGGGAGTGAACGAGCAGTACTTC. This sequence encodes CASSLIGSGVNEQYF. The J gene is TRBJ2-7, the V gene TRBV28; tentatively, D is TRBD2 (6 bases). Trimming stripped 2 bases from V and 5 bases from J, with 16 bases between. The CDR3 is 15 residues long. Germline V gene data show CDR1 as MDHEN and CDR2 as SYDVKM.

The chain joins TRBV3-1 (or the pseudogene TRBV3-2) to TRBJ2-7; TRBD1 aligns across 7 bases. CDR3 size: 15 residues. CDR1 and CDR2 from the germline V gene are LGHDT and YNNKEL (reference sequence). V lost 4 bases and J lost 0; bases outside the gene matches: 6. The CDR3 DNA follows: TGTGCCAGCAGCCGTGGACAGGCCAGCTCCTACGAGCAGTACTTC. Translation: CASSRGQASSYEQYF.

CDR3 sequence: CASSVPSGSGGEQFF. CDR3 DNA: TGTGCCAGCAGCGTCCCTAGCGGGAGCGGGGGTGAGCAGTTCTTC. V and J are TRBV11-2 and TRBJ2-1; TRBD2 matches at 10 bases. The CDR3 length is 15 residues. The ends lost 5 bases at V and 9 bases at J; junction bases unmatched: 10. Germline lookup yields CDR1 SGHAT and CDR2 FQNNGV.

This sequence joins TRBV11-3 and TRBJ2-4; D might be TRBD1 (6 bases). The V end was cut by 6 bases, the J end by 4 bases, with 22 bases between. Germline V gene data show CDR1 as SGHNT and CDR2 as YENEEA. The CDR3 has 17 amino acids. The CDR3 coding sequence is TGTGCCAGCAGTAACCAGGGACCGGGACAAGGGAAAAACATTCAGTACTTC. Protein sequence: CASSNQGPGQGKNIQYF. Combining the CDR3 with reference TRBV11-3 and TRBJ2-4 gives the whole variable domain EAGVVQSPRYKIIEKKQPVAFWCNPISGHNTLYWYLQNLGQGPELLIRYENEEAVDDSQLPKDRFSAERLKGVDSTLKIQPAELGDSAVYLCASSNQGPGQGKNIQYFGAGTRLSVL.

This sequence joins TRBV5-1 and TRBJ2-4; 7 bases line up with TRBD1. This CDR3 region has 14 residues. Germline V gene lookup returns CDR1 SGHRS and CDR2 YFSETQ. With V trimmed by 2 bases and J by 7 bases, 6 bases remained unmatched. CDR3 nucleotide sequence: TGCGCCAGCAGCTTTCGCGACAGGGCGAACATTCAGTACTTC. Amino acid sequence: CASSFRDRANIQYF. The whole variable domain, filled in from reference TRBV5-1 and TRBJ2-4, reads KAGVTQTPRYLIKTRGQQVTLSCSPISGHRSVSWYQQTPGQGLQFLFEYFSETQRNKGNFPGRFSGRQFSNSRSEMNVSTLELGDSALYLCASSFRDRANIQYFGAGTRLSVL.

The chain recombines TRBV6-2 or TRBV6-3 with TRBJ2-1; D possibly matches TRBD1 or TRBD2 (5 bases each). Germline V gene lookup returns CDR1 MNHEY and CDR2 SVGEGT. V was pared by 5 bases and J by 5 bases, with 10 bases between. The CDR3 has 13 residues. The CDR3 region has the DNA TGTGCCAGCAGTCGGGACGGCAACAATGAGCAGTTCTTC. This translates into CASSRDGNNEQFF.